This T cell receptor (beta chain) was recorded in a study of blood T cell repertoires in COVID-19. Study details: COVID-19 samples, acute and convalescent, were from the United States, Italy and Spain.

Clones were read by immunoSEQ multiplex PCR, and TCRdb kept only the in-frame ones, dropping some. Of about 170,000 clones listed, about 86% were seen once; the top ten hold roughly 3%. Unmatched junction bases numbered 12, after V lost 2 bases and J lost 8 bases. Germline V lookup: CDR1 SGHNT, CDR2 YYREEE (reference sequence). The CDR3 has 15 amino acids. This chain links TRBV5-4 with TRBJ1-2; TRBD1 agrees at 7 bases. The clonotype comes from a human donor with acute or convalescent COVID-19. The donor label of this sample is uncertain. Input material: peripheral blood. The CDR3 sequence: CASSFGQVIGEGYTF. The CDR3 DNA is TGTGCCAGCAGCTTTGGACAGGTCATAGGAGAAGGCTACACCTTC. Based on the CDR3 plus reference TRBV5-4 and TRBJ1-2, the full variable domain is ETGVTQSPTHLIKTRGQQVTLRCSSQSGHNTVSWYQQALGQGPQFIFQYYREEENGRGNFPPRFSGLQFPNYSSELNVNALELDDSALYLCASSFGQVIGEGYTFGSGTRLTVV.